Each of the 16 T cell receptor beta chains below was sequenced from the same sample in a study of blood T cell repertoires in COVID-19. Using immunoSEQ multiplex PCR, the repertoire was profiled, and TCRdb retains in-frame clones only, with some absent. The sample comprises around 150,000 clones, 80% to 90% of which are singletons, and 2.5% to 3.5% rests with the top ten. Source material: peripheral blood. These receptors originate from a man between 60 and 75 years old with acute or convalescent COVID-19.

The chain couples TRBV5-6 to TRBJ2-7; D is ambiguous. The germline V gene has CDR1 SGHDT and CDR2 YYEEEE. The CDR3 runs to 12 residues. Deletions cut 0 bases from V and 6 bases from J, with 7 bases between. The CDR3 protein is CASSLASSEQYF. As DNA, the CDR3 is TGTGCCAGCAGCTTGGCATCCAGCGAGCAGTACTTC.

The CDR3 loop is CASSWDRDGGYTF. The CDR3 nucleotides are TGCGCCAGCAGCTGGGACAGGGATGGAGGCTACACCTTC. The rearrangement joins TRBV5-1 to TRBJ1-2; 9 nucleotides match TRBD1. The germline V gene has CDR1 SGHRS and CDR2 YFSETQ. This CDR3 spans 13 amino acids. The J segment lost 8 bases and the V segment lost 3 bases, leaving 5 bases of the junction unmatched.

The chain joins TRBV2 to TRBJ2-7; no firm D call. Looked up from germline, CDR1 is SNHLY and CDR2 is FYNNEI. The V gene lost 7 bases and the J gene lost 0 bases, with 7 bases spanning the gap. The CDR3 length is 12 residues. This CDR3 is CASTAVSYEQYF. CDR3 bases: TGTGCCAGCACCGCGGTCTCCTACGAGCAGTACTTC.

The chain carries TRBV9 and TRBJ1-3; no clear D. V shed 0 bases and J shed 3 bases, with 16 bases lying between them. Germline V gene sequence: CDR1 SGDLS, CDR2 YYNGEE. This CDR3 spans 17 amino acids. CDR3 DNA: TGTGCCAGCAGCGTAGAATATGAGGACGCGGGTGGAAACACCATATATTTT. This sequence encodes CASSVEYEDAGGNTIYF.

This clone was detected only once. The V gene is TRBV7-9, the J gene TRBJ1-2; TRBD1 is a possible D gene (5 bases). V was clipped by 5 bases and J by 5 bases, with 12 bases between them. The CDR3 has 13 residues. Germline V gene lookup returns CDR1 SEHNR and CDR2 FQNEAQ (reference sequence). Here the CDR3 reads CASSLLGGYGYTF. Written as DNA, the CDR3 is TGTGCCAGCAGCCTCCTCGGGGGGTATGGCTACACCTTC.

The J gene is TRBJ1-5, the V gene TRBV29-1; 12 nucleotides agree with TRBD1. Per germline, CDR1 SQVTM and CDR2 ANQGSEA. The CDR3 contains 17 residues. The V and J ends lost 4 bases and 7 bases, in that order; junction bases with no gene match: 14. In DNA, the CDR3 is TGCAGCGTTGTGCTTCCATTGGGGACAGGGGGCTTCCAGCCCCAGCATTTT. Its translation is CSVVLPLGTGGFQPQHF.

The V gene is TRBV2, the J gene TRBJ2-7, with 10 bases fitting TRBD2. The germline gives CDR1 SNHLY, CDR2 FYNNEI. The CDR3 covers 14 residues. The V gene end was trimmed by 3 bases and the J gene end by 2 bases; junction bases not matched to a gene: 1. Here the CDR3 DNA reads TGTGCCAGCAGTGATAGCGGGGGGACCTACGAGCAGTACTTC. It yields the protein CASSDSGGTYEQYF. The full variable domain, in which reference TRBV2 and TRBJ2-7 provide the parts outside the CDR3, is EPEVTQTPSHQVTQMGQEVILRCVPISNHLYFYWYRQILGQKVEFLVSFYNNEISEKSEIFDDQFSVERPDGSNFTLKIRSTKLEDSAMYFCASSDSGGTYEQYFGPGTRLTVT.

The chain recombines TRBV7-2 with TRBJ2-2; 7 bases match TRBD2. This CDR3 is built from 16 residues. Trimming removed 3 bases from V and 7 bases from J; junction bases left unmatched: 11. The germline V gene has CDR1 SGHTA and CDR2 FQGNSA. CDR3 region: CASSLSGVGLGGELFF. Written as DNA, the CDR3 is TGTGCCAGCAGCTTGAGCGGGGTGGGCCTCGGCGGGGAGCTGTTTTTT.

The chain couples TRBV5-4 to TRBJ2-3; D uncertain. V was clipped by 4 bases and J by 2 bases, with 2 bases between them. Germline V gene lookup returns CDR1 SGHNT and CDR2 YYREEE (reference sequence). The CDR3 has 11 amino acids. In nucleotides, the CDR3 is TGTGCCAGCAGCCACACAGATACGCAGTATTTT. This translates into CASSHTDTQYF.

This clone showed up just once. The J gene is TRBJ2-3, the V gene TRBV6-5, with 8 bases aligning to TRBD2. With 8 bases clipped from V and 3 bases from J, the junction kept 4 bases outside the gene matches. Germline-derived CDR1 and CDR2 are MNHEY and SVGAGI. This CDR3 region has 13 residues. Here the CDR3 reads CASSGTRTDTQYF. The CDR3, as DNA: TGTGCCAGCTCCGGGACTAGGACAGATACGCAGTATTTT.

The rearrangement links TRBV19 to TRBJ2-1; TRBD2 is a possible D gene (6 bases). V lost 3 bases and J lost 2, with 14 bases in between. The CDR3 spans 16 residues. In germline, CDR1 is LNHDA, CDR2 SQIVND (reference sequence). The CDR3 sequence: CASSIGFWGAYNEQFF. The CDR3, as DNA: TGTGCCAGTAGTATTGGATTTTGGGGGGCCTACAATGAGCAGTTCTTC.

The chain carries TRBV2 and TRBJ2-6, with TRBD1 as a possible D gene (6 bases). The V gene's germline CDR1 is SNHLY and CDR2 FYNNEI. The CDR3 contains 17 residues. The V end lost 6 bases, the J end lost 2 bases, and 17 bases lay between the germline ends. CDR3 DNA sequence: TGTGCCAGCAGCAGACAGGCCTCATCCCCTGGGGCCAACGTCCTGACTTTC. Encoded protein: CASSRQASSPGANVLTF.

V usage is TRBV5-1 and J usage is TRBJ1-2; D gene unclear. The V end lost 4 bases, the J end lost 8 bases, and 18 bases lay between the germline ends. CDR1 is SGHRS, CDR2 YFSETQ, per germline. This CDR3 is 14 amino acids long. This CDR3 is CASSPGEAPRGYTF. CDR3 coding DNA: TGCGCCAGCAGCCCCGGGGAGGCACCAAGGGGCTACACCTTC.

V is TRBV12-5 and J is TRBJ1-4; 8 bases align to TRBD1. After removal of 0 bases from V and 1 base from J, the junction contained 1 base not matched to a gene. Germline V gene data show CDR1 as LGHNT and CDR2 as FRNRAP. This CDR3 spans 16 amino acids. CDR3 region: CASGLVTGGTNEKLFF. CDR3 bases: TGTGCTAGTGGTTTGGTCACAGGGGGAACTAATGAAAAACTGTTTTTT.

The chain links TRBV24-1 to TRBJ1-5, with D maybe TRBD1 (6 bases). Germline V gives CDR1 KGHDR, CDR2 SFDVKD. The CDR3 extends over 17 amino acids. Trimming cost V 0 bases and J 8 bases, with 19 bases left between them. CDR3 DNA sequence: TGTGCCACCAGTGATTTGCCGCCCGGACAGAGGAAAGAGCCCCAGCATTTT. Translated: CATSDLPPGQRKEPQHF.

This sequence joins TRBV6-5 and TRBJ1-2; D perhaps matches TRBD1 (6 bases). The CDR3 is 15 residues long. Trimming took off 6 bases at V and 0 bases at J, with 14 bases between the two ends. The V gene's germline CDR1 is MNHEY and CDR2 SVGAGI. The CDR3 DNA reads as TGTGCCAGCAGGCAGATGGACAGCCCTAACTATGGCTACACCTTC. Its translation: CASRQMDSPNYGYTF.